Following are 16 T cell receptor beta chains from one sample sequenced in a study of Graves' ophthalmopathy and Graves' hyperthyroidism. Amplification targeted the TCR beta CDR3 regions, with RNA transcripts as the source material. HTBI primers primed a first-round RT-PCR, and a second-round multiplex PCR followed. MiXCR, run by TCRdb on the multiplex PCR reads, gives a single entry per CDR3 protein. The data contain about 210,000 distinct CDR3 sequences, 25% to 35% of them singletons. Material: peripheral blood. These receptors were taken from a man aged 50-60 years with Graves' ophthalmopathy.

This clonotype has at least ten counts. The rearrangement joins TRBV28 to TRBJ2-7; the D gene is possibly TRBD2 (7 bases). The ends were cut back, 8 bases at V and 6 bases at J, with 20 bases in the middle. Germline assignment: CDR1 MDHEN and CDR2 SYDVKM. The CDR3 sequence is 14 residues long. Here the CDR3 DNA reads TGTGCCAGCTCCCTGGGAGGGAGGGGGGGCGAGCAGTACTTC. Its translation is CASSLGGRGGEQYF.

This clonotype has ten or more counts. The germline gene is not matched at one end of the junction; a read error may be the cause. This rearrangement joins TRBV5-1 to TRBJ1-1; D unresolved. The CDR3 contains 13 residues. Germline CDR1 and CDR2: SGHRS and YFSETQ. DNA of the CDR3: TGCGCCGGCAGCAGTAGGATGAACACTGAAGCTTTCTTT. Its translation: CAGSSRMNTEAFF.

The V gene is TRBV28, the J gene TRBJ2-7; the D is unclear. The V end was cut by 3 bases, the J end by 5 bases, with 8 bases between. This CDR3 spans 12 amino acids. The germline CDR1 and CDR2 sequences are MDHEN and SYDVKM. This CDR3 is CASSFQDHEQYF. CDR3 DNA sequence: TGTGCCAGCAGTTTTCAAGACCACGAGCAGTACTTC.

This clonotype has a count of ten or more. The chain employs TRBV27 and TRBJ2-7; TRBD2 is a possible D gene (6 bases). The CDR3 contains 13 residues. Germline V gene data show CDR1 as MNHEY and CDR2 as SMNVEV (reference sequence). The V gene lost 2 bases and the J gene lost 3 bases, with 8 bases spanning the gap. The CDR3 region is CASSLGTLYEQYF. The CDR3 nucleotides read TGTGCCAGCAGTTTAGGGACTCTCTACGAGCAGTACTTC.

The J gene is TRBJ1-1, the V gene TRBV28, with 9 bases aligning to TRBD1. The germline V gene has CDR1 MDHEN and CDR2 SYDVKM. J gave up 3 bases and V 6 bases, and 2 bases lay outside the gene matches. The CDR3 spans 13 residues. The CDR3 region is CASRRTGDTEAFF. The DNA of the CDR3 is TGTGCCAGCAGACGGACAGGGGACACTGAAGCTTTCTTT.

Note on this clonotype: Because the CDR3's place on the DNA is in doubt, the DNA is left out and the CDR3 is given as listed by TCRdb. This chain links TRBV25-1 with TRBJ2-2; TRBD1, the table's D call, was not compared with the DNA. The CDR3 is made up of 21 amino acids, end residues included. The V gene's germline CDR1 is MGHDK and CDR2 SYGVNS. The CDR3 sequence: CASGNRAGANVLTFGAGELFF.

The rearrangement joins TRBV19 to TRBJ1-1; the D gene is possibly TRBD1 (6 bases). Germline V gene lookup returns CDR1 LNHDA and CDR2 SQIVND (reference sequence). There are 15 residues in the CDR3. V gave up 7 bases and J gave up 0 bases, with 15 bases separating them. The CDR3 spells CASTRTGQLNTEAFF. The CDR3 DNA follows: TGTGCCAGTACCAGGACCGGACAGCTGAACACTGAAGCTTTCTTT.

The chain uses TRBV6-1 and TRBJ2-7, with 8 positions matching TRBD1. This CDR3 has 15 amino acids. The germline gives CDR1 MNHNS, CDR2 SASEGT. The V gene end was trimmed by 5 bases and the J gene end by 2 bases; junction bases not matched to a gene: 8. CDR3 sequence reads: CASSTPRGQAYEQYF. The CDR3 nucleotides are TGTGCCAGCAGTACACCCCGGGGACAGGCCTACGAGCAGTACTTC.

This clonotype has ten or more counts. The CDR3: CASSLAGVQETQYF. For the CDR3, the DNA is TGTGCCAGCAGCCTAGCGGGAGTGCAAGAGACCCAGTACTTC. This chain connects TRBV7-3 to TRBJ2-5, with TRBD2 matching 10 bases. The CDR3 length is 14 residues. V was pared by 5 bases and J by 2 bases, with 2 bases of the junction left unmatched. Germline V CDR1 and CDR2: SGHTA, FQGTGA.

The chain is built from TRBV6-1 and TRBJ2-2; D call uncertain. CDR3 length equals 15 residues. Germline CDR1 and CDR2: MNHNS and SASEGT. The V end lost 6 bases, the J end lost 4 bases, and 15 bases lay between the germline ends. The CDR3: CASRRLGGRTGELFF. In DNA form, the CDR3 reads TGTGCCAGCAGGAGGCTGGGCGGCCGCACCGGGGAGCTGTTTTTT.

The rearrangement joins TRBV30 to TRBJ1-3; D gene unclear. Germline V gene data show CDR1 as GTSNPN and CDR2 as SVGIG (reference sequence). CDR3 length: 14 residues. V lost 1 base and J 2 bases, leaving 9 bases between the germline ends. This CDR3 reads CAWSDRTAGNTIYF. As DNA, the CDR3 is TGTGCCTGGAGTGATCGGACGGCTGGAAACACCATATATTTT.

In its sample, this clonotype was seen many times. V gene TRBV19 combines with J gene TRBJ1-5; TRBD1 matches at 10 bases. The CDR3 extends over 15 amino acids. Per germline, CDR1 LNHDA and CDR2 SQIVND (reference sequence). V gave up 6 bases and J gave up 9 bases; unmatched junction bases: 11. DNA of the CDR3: TGTGCCAGTAGCGCAATGGGACAGGGGCGCGGGCCCCAGCATTTT. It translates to CASSAMGQGRGPQHF.

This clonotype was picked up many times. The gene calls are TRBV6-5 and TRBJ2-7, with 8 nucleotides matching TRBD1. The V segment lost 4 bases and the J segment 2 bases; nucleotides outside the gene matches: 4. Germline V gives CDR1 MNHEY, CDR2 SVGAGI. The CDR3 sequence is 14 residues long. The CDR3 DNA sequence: TGTGCCAGCAGTTCCCCGGGACAGGCCTACGAGCAGTACTTC. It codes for CASSSPGQAYEQYF.

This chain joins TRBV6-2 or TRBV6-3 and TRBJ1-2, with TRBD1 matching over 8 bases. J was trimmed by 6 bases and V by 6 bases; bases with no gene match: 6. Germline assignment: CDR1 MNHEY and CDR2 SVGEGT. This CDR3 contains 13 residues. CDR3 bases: TGTGCCAGCAGACGGACAGGGATCAATGGCTACACCTTC. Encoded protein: CASRRTGINGYTF.

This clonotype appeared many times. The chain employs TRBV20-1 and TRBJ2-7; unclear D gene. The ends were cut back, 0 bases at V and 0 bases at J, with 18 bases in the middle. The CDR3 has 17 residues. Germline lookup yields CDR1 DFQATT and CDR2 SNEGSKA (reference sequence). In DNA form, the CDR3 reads TGCAGTGCTAGAGATGCCTCTACCTGGTTAGGCTCCTACGAGCAGTACTTC. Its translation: CSARDASTWLGSYEQYF.

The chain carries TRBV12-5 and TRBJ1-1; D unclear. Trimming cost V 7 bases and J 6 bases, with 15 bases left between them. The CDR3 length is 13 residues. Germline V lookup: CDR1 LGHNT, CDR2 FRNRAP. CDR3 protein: CASAPAGASEAFF. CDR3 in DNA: TGTGCTAGTGCCCCTGCAGGAGCATCTGAAGCTTTCTTT.